These 12 T cell receptor beta chains came from one sample sequenced in a study of OX40 agonist ivuxolimab in advanced cancers. This table comes from immunoSEQ multiplex PCR, and its TCRdb copy is limited to in-frame clones, with some not included. Found here are 60,000 to 70,000 clones, 75% to 85% of them singletons; the top ten hold under 2%. Sequencing was performed on CD4+ or CD8+ T cells sorted from blood, taken in a trial of the OX40 agonist ivuxolimab. These receptors all come from an adult with an advanced solid tumor such as melanoma, head and neck, liver or kidney cancer.

The genes are TRBV5-1 and TRBJ2-1; 10 bases match TRBD1. The length of the CDR3 is 14 residues. After removal of 2 bases from V and 15 bases from J, the junction contained 11 bases not matched to a gene. The germline gives CDR1 SGHRS, CDR2 YFSETQ. The CDR3 region is CASSFRDRGPRRFF. DNA of the CDR3: TGCGCCAGCAGCTTCCGGGACAGGGGACCCAGAAGGTTCTTC.

The V gene is TRBV19, the J gene TRBJ1-2; D is unresolved. The length of the CDR3 is 16 residues. Trimming left V 3 bases short and J 5 bases short, with 19 bases between. Germline CDR1 and CDR2: LNHDA and SQIVND (reference sequence). CDR3 sequence reads: CASSILSEGEVYGYTF. CDR3 DNA: TGTGCCAGTAGTATCCTCTCCGAGGGAGAGGTTTATGGCTACACCTTC.

The chain couples TRBV7-2 to TRBJ2-5; perhaps D is TRBD1 or TRBD2 (5 bases each). Germline CDR1 reads SGHTA; CDR2 reads FQGNSA. The V end lost 4 bases, the J end lost 5 bases, and 17 bases lay between the germline ends. The CDR3 sequence is 15 residues long. The CDR3 sequence: CASSSQGQWGETQYF. The CDR3 DNA follows: TGTGCCAGCAGCTCCCAAGGTCAATGGGGGGAGACCCAGTACTTC.

The chain has TRBV6-5 and TRBJ2-1; 11 bases align to TRBD2. This CDR3 comprises 14 residues. Unmatched junction bases numbered 1, after V lost 5 bases and J lost 4 bases. Germline-derived CDR1 and CDR2 are MNHEY and SVGAGI. This chain's CDR3 is CASSGTSGYNEQFF. In nucleotides, the CDR3 is TGTGCCAGCAGTGGGACTAGCGGTTACAATGAGCAGTTCTTC.

V gene TRBV7-3 combines with J gene TRBJ2-2; weak D call: TRBD2 (5 bases). The CDR3 has 14 amino acids. Germline V lookup: CDR1 SGHTA, CDR2 FQGTGA. The germline V and J ends were trimmed by 5 bases and 4 bases, with 11 bases remaining between them. In DNA, the CDR3 is TGTGCCAGCAGCCCCGGGGTGGGCACCGGGGAGCTGTTTTTT. This sequence encodes CASSPGVGTGELFF. Full variable domain (remainder filled in from reference TRBV7-3 and TRBJ2-2): GAGVSQTPSNKVTEKGKYVELRCDPISGHTALYWYRQSLGQGPEFLIYFQGTGAADDSGLPNDRFFAVRPEGSVSTLKIQRTERGDSAVYLCASSPGVGTGELFFGEGSRLTVL.

The chain links TRBV14 to TRBJ2-5; D gene ambiguous. There are 16 residues in the CDR3. Germline V lookup: CDR1 SGHDN, CDR2 FVKESK. The germline V and J ends were trimmed by 1 base and 5 bases, with 17 bases remaining between them. For the CDR3, the DNA is TGTGCCAGCAGCCAAGGGAAGAGGTCCTTCGGGGAGACCCAGTACTTC. It translates to CASSQGKRSFGETQYF. Variable domain in full (rest from reference TRBV14 and TRBJ2-5): EAGVTQFPSHSVIEKGQTVTLRCDPISGHDNLYWYRRVMGKEIKFLLHFVKESKQDESGMPNNRFLAERTGGTYSTLKVQPAELEDSGVYFCASSQGKRSFGETQYFGPGTRLLVL.

The CDR3 nucleotides read TGTGCCAGTAGTATGTTAGGGACAGGGGGTCAAGAGACCCAGTACTTC. Translated, it gives CASSMLGTGGQETQYF. The chain has TRBV19 and TRBJ2-5; TRBD1 matches 11 bases. The CDR3 length is 16 residues. Germline loops: CDR1 LNHDA, CDR2 SQIVND (reference sequence). J lost 2 bases, V lost 3 bases, and 5 bases had no gene match.

The chain has TRBV21-1 and TRBJ2-5; the table's TRBD1 call for D was not verified on the DNA. TRBV21-1 corresponds to a pseudogene. The CDR3 contains 14 residues. The CDR3 protein is CASSKAQGAETQYF. The CDR3 region has the DNA TGTGCCAGCAGCAAAGCGCAGGGGGCAGAGACCCAGTACTTC.

This chain uses TRBV28 with TRBJ1-5; a possible D gene is TRBD1 (6 bases). The CDR3 covers 14 residues. In germline, CDR1 is MDHEN, CDR2 SYDVKM. The V gene lost 6 bases and the J gene lost 3 bases, with 12 bases spanning the gap. This CDR3 reads CASSLTGLNQPQHF. CDR3 sequence (DNA): TGTGCCAGCAGCTTAACAGGGCTCAATCAGCCCCAGCATTTT.

V gene TRBV29-1 combines with J gene TRBJ2-1; either TRBD1 or TRBD2 may fit D (6 bases each). V shed 7 bases and J shed 12 bases, with 19 bases lying between them. In germline, CDR1 is SQVTM, CDR2 ANQGSEA. The CDR3 runs 12 residues. The CDR3 sequence is CSGTTRGGAQFF. The CDR3 DNA follows: TGCAGCGGGACCACCAGGGGAGGCGCGCAGTTCTTC.

The chain employs TRBV11-3 and TRBJ2-1; 7 positions agree with TRBD2. This CDR3 region has 16 residues. The V and J ends lost 5 bases and 3 bases, in that order; junction bases with no gene match: 10. Per the germline V gene, CDR1 is SGHNT and CDR2 is YENEEA. Here the CDR3 reads CASSPSAGPNYNEQFF. The CDR3 bases are TGTGCCAGCAGCCCCTCAGCGGGACCTAACTACAATGAGCAGTTCTTC.

The CDR3 DNA reads as TGTGCCAGCCGGACTAGCGGGTTCTACGAGCAGTACTTC. This translates into CASRTSGFYEQYF. This chain uses TRBV2 with TRBJ2-7, with 11 bases that match TRBD2. This CDR3 is built from 13 residues. V shed 8 bases and J 3 bases; nucleotides not matched to a gene: 3. Per the germline V gene, CDR1 is SNHLY and CDR2 is FYNNEI.